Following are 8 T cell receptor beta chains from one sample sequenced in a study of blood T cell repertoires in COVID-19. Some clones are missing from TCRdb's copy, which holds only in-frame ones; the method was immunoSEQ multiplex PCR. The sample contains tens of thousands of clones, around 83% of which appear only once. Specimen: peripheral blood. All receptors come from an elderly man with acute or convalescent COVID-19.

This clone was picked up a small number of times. The CDR3 region is CATSRDATATEAFF. For the CDR3, the DNA is TGTGCCACCAGCAGAGACGCGACAGCCACTGAAGCTTTCTTT. V is TRBV15 and J is TRBJ1-1, with D perhaps TRBD1 (5 bases). CDR3 length: 14 residues. Trimming left V 0 bases short and J 4 bases short, with 9 bases between. Germline V gene sequence: CDR1 LNHNV, CDR2 YYDKDF (reference sequence).

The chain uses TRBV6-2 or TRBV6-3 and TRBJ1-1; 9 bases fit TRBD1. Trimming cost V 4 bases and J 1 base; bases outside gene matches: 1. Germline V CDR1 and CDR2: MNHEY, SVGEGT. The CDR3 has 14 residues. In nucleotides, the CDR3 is TGTGCCAGCAGTTGGGGACAGGGGAACACTGAAGCTTTCTTT. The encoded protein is CASSWGQGNTEAFF.

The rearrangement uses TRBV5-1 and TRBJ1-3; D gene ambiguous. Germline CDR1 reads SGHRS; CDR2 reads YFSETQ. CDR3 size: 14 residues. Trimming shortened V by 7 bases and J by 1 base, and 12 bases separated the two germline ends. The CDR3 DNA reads TGCGCCAGCCATCAGCCGGGTTCTGGAAACACCATATATTTT. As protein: CASHQPGSGNTIYF.

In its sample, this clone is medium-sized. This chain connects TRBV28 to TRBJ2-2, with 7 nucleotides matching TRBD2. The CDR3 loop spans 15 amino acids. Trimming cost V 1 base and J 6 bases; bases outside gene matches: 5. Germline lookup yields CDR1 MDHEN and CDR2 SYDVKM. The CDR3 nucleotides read TGTGCCAGCAGTTTATCCCAGGGAGGGGCCGGGGAGCTGTTTTTT. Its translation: CASSLSQGGAGELFF.

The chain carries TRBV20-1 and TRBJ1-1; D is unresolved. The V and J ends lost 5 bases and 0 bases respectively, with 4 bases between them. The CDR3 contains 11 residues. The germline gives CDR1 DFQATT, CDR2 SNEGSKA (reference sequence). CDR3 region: CSAYMNTEAFF. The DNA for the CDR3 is TGCAGTGCTTACATGAACACTGAAGCTTTCTTT.

CDR3 coding DNA: TGTGCTAGTGCCCTGGGTGGGACAGGGACAGATACGCAGTATTTT. This codes for CASALGGTGTDTQYF. The J gene is TRBJ2-3, the V gene TRBV12-5; 9 bases line up with TRBD1. CDR1 and CDR2 (germline): LGHNT, FRNRAP. This CDR3 is 15 amino acids long. The V gene end was trimmed by 7 bases and the J gene end by 3 bases; junction bases not matched to a gene: 8.

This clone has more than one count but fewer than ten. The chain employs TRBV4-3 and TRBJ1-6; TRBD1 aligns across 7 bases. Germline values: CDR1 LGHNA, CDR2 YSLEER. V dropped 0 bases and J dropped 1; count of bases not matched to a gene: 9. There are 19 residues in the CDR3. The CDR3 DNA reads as TGCGCCAGCAGCCAAGACCTGGAGGGGGCGGAATCCTATAATTCACCCCTCCACTTT. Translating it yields CASSQDLEGAESYNSPLHF.

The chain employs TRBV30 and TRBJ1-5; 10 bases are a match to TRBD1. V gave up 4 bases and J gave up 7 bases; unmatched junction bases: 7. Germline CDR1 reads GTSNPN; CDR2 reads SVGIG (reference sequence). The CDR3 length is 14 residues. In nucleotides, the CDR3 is TGTGCCTGGAATGGACAGGGGGTTGGACAGCCCCAGCATTTT. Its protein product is CAWNGQGVGQPQHF.